This TCR beta chain is from a study of glioma-infiltrating T cells. Findings and caveats of the study: Above-expected tissue-blood divergence occurred in all gliomas, most in low-grade ones. Very few CDR3 sequences were shared between tissue and blood.

This clonotype was seen more than once but under ten times. Its cognate antigen is unknown. The CDR3 runs to 16 residues. Germline CDR1 reads LGHNT; CDR2 reads FRNRAP. Between the trimmed V and J ends, which lost 3 bases and 0 bases, there was a span of 12 bases. The iRepertoire nested amplicon-rescue multiplex PCR amplified TCR alpha and beta CDR3s from RNA. One-step reverse transcription and amplification started from approximately 100-400 ng of tissue mRNA or PBMC total RNA. From the multiplex PCR reads, TCRdb called clonotypes with MiXCR, one entry per CDR3 protein. The sample carries under 150,000 distinct CDR3 sequences, around 25% recorded once.

The TCR was taken from a human donor with low-grade glioma or glioblastoma, undergoing nonglioma brain surgery, or in good health (not recorded which). Sequencing was carried out using glioma tissue, nonneoplastic brain tissue, or PBMCs (not recorded which). The chain is built from TRBV12-5 and TRBJ2-1, with a weak D call TRBD2 (5 bases). CDR3 sequence (DNA): TGTGCTAGTGGTTTTTGTTCGGGAAACTCCTACAATGAGCAGTTCTTC. Its translation: CASGFCSGNSYNEQFF.